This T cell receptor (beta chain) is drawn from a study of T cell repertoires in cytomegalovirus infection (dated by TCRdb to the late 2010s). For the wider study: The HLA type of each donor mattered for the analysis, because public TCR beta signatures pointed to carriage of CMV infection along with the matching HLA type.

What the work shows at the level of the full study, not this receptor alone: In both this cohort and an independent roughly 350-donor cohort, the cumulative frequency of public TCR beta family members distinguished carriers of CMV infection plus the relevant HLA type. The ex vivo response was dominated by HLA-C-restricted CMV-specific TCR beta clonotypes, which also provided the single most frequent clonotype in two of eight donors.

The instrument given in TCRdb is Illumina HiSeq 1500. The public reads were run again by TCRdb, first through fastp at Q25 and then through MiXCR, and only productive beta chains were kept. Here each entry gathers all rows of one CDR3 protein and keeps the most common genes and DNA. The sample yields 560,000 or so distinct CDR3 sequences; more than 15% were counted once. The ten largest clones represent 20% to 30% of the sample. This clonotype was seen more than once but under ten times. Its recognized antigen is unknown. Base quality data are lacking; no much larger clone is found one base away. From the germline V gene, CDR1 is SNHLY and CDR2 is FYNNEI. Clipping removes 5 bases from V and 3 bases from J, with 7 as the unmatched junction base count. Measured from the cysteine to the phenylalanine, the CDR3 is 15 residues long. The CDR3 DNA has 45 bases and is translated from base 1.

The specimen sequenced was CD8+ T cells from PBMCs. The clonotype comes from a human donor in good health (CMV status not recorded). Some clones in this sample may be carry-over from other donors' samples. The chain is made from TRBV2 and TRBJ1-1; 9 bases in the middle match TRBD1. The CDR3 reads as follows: CASSRGQGRDTEAFF. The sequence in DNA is TGTGCCAGCAGTCGGGGACAGGGACGGGACACTGAAGCTTTCTTT.